The clone carrying this TCR beta chain was seen a few times. TCRdb reprocessed the RACE reads with MiXCR, giving one entry per CDR3 protein. The sample consists of roughly 380,000 distinct CDR3 sequences, roughly 4.6% of them appearing once. Stated time point: pre-sensitization, week 0. Treatment: therapeutic diphenylcyclopropenone sensitization with weekly scalp DPC. This entry is derived from a study of human T cells and chemical hapten exposure. The wider study: Small discrepancies in pooled library volume mainly accounted for the varying TCR yields per sample.

The clonotype was recovered from a woman aged 50 to 60 with alopecia areata. Some clones in this sample may be carry-over from other donors' samples. Specimen: whole blood, collected in connection with sensitization to the hapten diphenylcyclopropenone (DPC).

DNA for the CDR3: TGTGCCAGCAGCTTAATGAGAGGTCTGAACACTGAAGCTTTCTTT. Translated, it gives CASSLMRGLNTEAFF. V is TRBV11-2 and J is TRBJ1-1, with unresolved D. The CDR3 loop spans 15 amino acids. Trimming removed 2 bases at V and 0 bases at J, with 10 bases between. Germline V gene sequence: CDR1 SGHAT, CDR2 FQNNGV.